What follows describes a single T cell receptor beta chain. Its target is unknown. These data belong to a study of post-analysis software for immune sequencing data. The CDR3 sequence is 13 residues long. Germline CDR1 is SGDLS and CDR2 is YYNGEE. V lost 2 bases to trimming and J lost 5 bases, with 8 bases between them. Researchers reported that TCR beta cDNA libraries carried unique molecular identifiers. From the PCR reads, TCRdb called clonotypes with MiXCR, one entry per CDR3 protein. The table lists some 800,000 distinct CDR3 sequences, more than 45% of them singletons. Study-wide results and caveats: The five TRBV segments detected at higher frequency in patients than in controls included TRBV5-6, TRBV5-1 and TRBV20-1. Compared with controls, patients showed significantly lower normalized Chao1 diversity.

The J gene is TRBJ2-1, the V gene TRBV9; D gene uncertain. This sequence originates from a girl aged 5 to 17 with multiple sclerosis. The sample taken for sequencing was blood. The CDR3 region has the DNA TGTGCCAGCAGCGTCAGACCCCACAATGAGCAGTTCTTC. It translates to CASSVRPHNEQFF. Together with reference TRBV9 and TRBJ2-1, the CDR3 gives the full variable domain: DSGVTQTPKHLITATGQRVTLRCSPRSGDLSVYWYQQSLDQGLQFLIQYYNGEERAKGNILERFSAQQFPDLHSELNLSSLELGDSALYFCASSVRPHNEQFFGPGTRLTVL.